One and the same sample provided the 20 T cell receptor beta chains below, sequenced in a study of blood T cells in healthy people across ages. A J-beta primer mix and a sample-barcoded 5' primer were used in a second PCR of about 6 to 12 cycles. One entry per CDR3 protein results from TCRdb running MiXCR on the 5' RACE reads. The data contain around 1,000,000 distinct CDR3 sequences, about 25% of them seen just once; the ten biggest clones take up approximately 0.7%. These data are also associated with another study on T cells of mothers and their children.

The sample was blood. These receptors were collected from a girl aged 2-15 years in good health.

V usage is TRBV7-9 and J usage is TRBJ1-2; D unclear. Germline-derived CDR1 and CDR2 are SEHNR and FQNEAQ (reference sequence). The CDR3 sequence is 11 residues long. V was clipped by 2 bases and J by 13 bases, with 11 bases between them. The CDR3 protein is CASSLLGPLTF. Here the CDR3 DNA reads TGTGCCAGCAGCTTACTAGGGCCTCTCACCTTC. Full variable domain (missing parts from reference TRBV7-9 and TRBJ1-2): DTGVSQNPRHKITKRGQNVTFRCDPISEHNRLYWYRQTLGQGPEFLTYFQNEAQLEKSRLLSDRFSAERPKGSFSTLEIQRTEQGDSAMYLCASSLLGPLTFGSGTRLTVV.

This clonotype was found a few times. This chain joins TRBV4-2 and TRBJ2-7, with unresolved D. The CDR3 loop spans 14 amino acids. Germline CDR1 and CDR2: LGHNA and YNFKEQ. V was shortened by 3 bases and J by 0 bases, with 9 bases between the two germline ends. CDR3 sequence: CASSHTLSSYEQYF. The CDR3 bases are TGTGCCAGCAGCCACACATTGAGCTCCTACGAGCAGTACTTC.

V usage is TRBV7-2 and J usage is TRBJ2-3; a weak D match, TRBD2 (6 bases). The CDR3 contains 12 residues. Looked up from germline, CDR1 is SGHTA and CDR2 is FQGNSA. V lost 8 bases and J lost 4, with 10 bases in between. The CDR3 loop is CASRPGADTQYF. CDR3 sequence (DNA): TGTGCCAGCCGCCCGGGAGCAGATACGCAGTATTTT.

This clonotype was counted between two and nine times. This chain joins TRBV21-1 and TRBJ2-5; the table assigns TRBD1, which was not confirmed against the DNA. TRBV21-1 is marked as a pseudogene. The CDR3 is made up of 15 amino acids. For the CDR3, the DNA is TGTGCCAGCAGCAAAGAGGATCAGGTGGGAGAGACCCAGTACTTC. Protein sequence: CASSKEDQVGETQYF.

The gene calls are TRBV7-2 and TRBJ1-2, with a tentative D call TRBD1 (5 bases). Trimming pared 5 bases from V and 8 bases from J, leaving 18 bases between. Germline V gene data show CDR1 as SGHTA and CDR2 as FQGNSA. The CDR3 loop spans 14 amino acids. The CDR3 reads CASSPMPGPTGYTF. CDR3 DNA: TGTGCCAGCAGCCCGATGCCGGGACCCACCGGCTACACCTTC. The full variable domain, in which reference TRBV7-2 and TRBJ1-2 provide the parts outside the CDR3, is GAGVSQSPSNKVTEKGKDVELRCDPISGHTALYWYRQSLGQGLEFLIYFQGNSAPDKSGLPSDRFSAERTGGSVSTLTIQRTQQEDSAVYLCASSPMPGPTGYTFGSGTRLTVV.

The chain uses TRBV24-1 and TRBJ2-5; TRBD1 matches 8 bases. The V segment lost 7 bases and the J segment 5 bases; nucleotides outside the gene matches: 11. Germline V gene sequence: CDR1 KGHDR, CDR2 SFDVKD. This CDR3 is built from 15 residues. The CDR3 region has the DNA TGTGCCACCAGCCAGGGGGCGATTTATGGGGAGACCCAGTACTTC. It translates to CATSQGAIYGETQYF.

This clonotype came up a few times. The chain employs TRBV7-6 and TRBJ1-1; no firm D call. Germline CDR1 is SGHVS and CDR2 is FNYEAQ. Trimming shortened V by 7 bases and J by 9 bases, and 12 bases separated the two germline ends. The CDR3 is 11 amino acids. CDR3 in amino acids: CASNPSPQAFF. As DNA, the CDR3 is TGTGCCAGCAACCCTAGCCCCCAAGCTTTCTTT.

This clonotype has a handful of counts. The V gene is TRBV3-1, the J gene TRBJ2-1, with 8 bases lining up with TRBD2. The V gene's germline CDR1 is LGHDT and CDR2 YNNKEL (reference sequence). The CDR3 length is 16 residues. J lost 9 bases, V lost 0 bases, and 10 bases had no gene match. CDR3 sequence (DNA): TGTGCCAGCAGCCAAGATCGAGCGGGAGCATGGAGTGAGCAGTTCTTC. It is translated as CASSQDRAGAWSEQFF.

The V call is TRBV28, the J call TRBJ1-2; D gene uncertain. Germline CDR1 MDHEN, CDR2 SYDVKM. V was cut by 6 bases and J by 4 bases, with 18 bases left in between. The CDR3 covers 15 residues. The CDR3 nucleotides read TGTGCCAGCAGCCCCTCTGGGTATCCCGTCTATGGCTACACCTTC. Its protein product is CASSPSGYPVYGYTF.

V and J are TRBV6-5 and TRBJ2-7; 7 nucleotides agree with TRBD1. Germline V gene sequence: CDR1 MNHEY, CDR2 SVGAGI. The CDR3 extends over 14 amino acids. After removal of 5 bases from V and 6 bases from J, the junction contained 10 bases not matched to a gene. CDR3 in amino acids: CASSLRDRASEQYF. In nucleotides, the CDR3 is TGTGCCAGCAGTCTCCGAGACAGGGCGAGCGAGCAGTACTTC.

This clonotype was observed a few times. The rearrangement uses TRBV5-1 and TRBJ2-5, with 9 bases lining up with TRBD1. With 0 bases clipped from V and 1 base from J, the junction kept 4 bases outside the gene matches. This CDR3 is built from 16 residues. CDR1 and CDR2 (germline): SGHRS, YFSETQ. The CDR3 sequence: CASSLGDREVQETQYF. Written as DNA, the CDR3 is TGCGCCAGCAGCTTGGGGGACAGGGAGGTCCAAGAGACCCAGTACTTC.

The chain joins TRBV15 to TRBJ1-5, with D unclear. V shed 0 bases and J shed 5 bases, with 8 bases lying between them. The CDR3 covers 14 residues. The V gene's germline CDR1 is LNHNV and CDR2 YYDKDF (reference sequence). The DNA for the CDR3 is TGTGCCACCAGCAGAGATATTGGAGATCAGCCCCAGCATTTT. Residues: CATSRDIGDQPQHF. Variable domain in full (rest from reference TRBV15 and TRBJ1-5): DAMVIQNPRYQVTQFGKPVTLSCSQTLNHNVMYWYQQKSSQAPKLLFHYYDKDFNNEADTPDNFQSRRPNTSFCFLDIRSPGLGDTAMYLCATSRDIGDQPQHFGDGTRLSIL.

The rearrangement uses TRBV20-1 and TRBJ2-5; D might be TRBD1 or TRBD2, each matching 6 bases. Germline V gives CDR1 DFQATT, CDR2 SNEGSKA (reference sequence). Trimming removed 0 bases at V and 5 bases at J, with 16 bases between. The CDR3 loop spans 15 amino acids. DNA of the CDR3: TGCAGTGCTAGAGATGAGGAGGGGACATGGGAGACCCAGTACTTC. Its translation is CSARDEEGTWETQYF.

V is TRBV6-5 and J is TRBJ2-1, with 13 positions matching TRBD2. Germline V gene data show CDR1 as MNHEY and CDR2 as SVGAGI. This CDR3 has 17 amino acids. V lost 0 bases to trimming and J lost 3 bases; unmatched junction nucleotides: 2. The CDR3 nucleotides are TGTGCCAGCAGTTACTCGGGACTAGCGGGGATCTACAATGAGCAGTTCTTC. Protein sequence: CASSYSGLAGIYNEQFF.

This clonotype appeared many times. The junction departs from germline at one end; a sequencing error may be responsible. This chain links TRBV7-2 with TRBJ1-1; the D gene is possibly TRBD1 (6 bases). The length of the CDR3 is 14 residues. Germline V gene data show CDR1 as SGHTA and CDR2 as FQGNSA. The CDR3 region is CASSLGGPNTEAFF. The CDR3 nucleotides read TGCGCCAGCAGCTTGGGGGGGCCGAACACTGAAGCTTTCTTT.

V gene TRBV9 combines with J gene TRBJ2-5, with D tentatively TRBD2 (6 bases). The J call is in doubt because the DNA end fits TRBJ2-1 better. Looked up from germline, CDR1 is SGDLS and CDR2 is YYNGEE. The CDR3 spans 15 residues. CDR3 DNA sequence: TGTGCCAGCAGCGTCGGAGGGACGCCCAACAATGAGCAGTTCTTC. This encodes CASSVGGTPNNEQFF.

This clonotype was counted only a few times. The chain joins TRBV20-1 to TRBJ2-1, with D possibly TRBD1 on 6 matching bases. Germline lookup yields CDR1 DFQATT and CDR2 SNEGSKA (reference sequence). Trimming left V 7 bases short and J 1 base short, with 11 bases between. This CDR3 contains 13 residues. The CDR3 DNA reads as TGCAGTGGACGACAGGAATCCTACAATGAGCAGTTCTTC. Translation gives CSGRQESYNEQFF.

This clonotype has just a few counts. One end of the junction fails to match germline, which may point to a read error. The V gene is TRBV9, the J gene TRBJ2-4; TRBD2 matches 10 bases. Looked up from germline, CDR1 is SGDLS and CDR2 is YYNGEE. The CDR3 is made up of 18 amino acids. For the CDR3, the DNA is TGTGCTAGCAGCCCAAAACTCCGGGTCAGCGGGGGGGTCAACATTCAGTACTTC. The encoded protein is CASSPKLRVSGGVNIQYF.

The gene calls are TRBV6-9 and TRBJ2-7; TRBD1 agrees at 10 bases. Germline CDR1 is MNHGY and CDR2 is SVAAGI. The CDR3 has 13 residues. Losses at the gene ends were 8 bases for V and 7 bases for J; bases not matched to a gene: 8. As DNA, the CDR3 is TGTGCCAGCGAAGACAGGGGGCCAGGAGAGCAGTACTTC. This sequence encodes CASEDRGPGEQYF.

J is TRBJ2-7 and V is TRBV6-6, with D maybe TRBD2 (6 bases). Near its end, the DNA agrees better with TRBJ2-1, so the J call may be wrong. CDR1 and CDR2 (germline): MNHNY, SVGAGI (reference sequence). CDR3 length: 11 amino acids. CDR3: CASLREDEQFF. The CDR3 DNA reads TGTGCCAGCCTCAGGGAGGATGAGCAGTTCTTC.